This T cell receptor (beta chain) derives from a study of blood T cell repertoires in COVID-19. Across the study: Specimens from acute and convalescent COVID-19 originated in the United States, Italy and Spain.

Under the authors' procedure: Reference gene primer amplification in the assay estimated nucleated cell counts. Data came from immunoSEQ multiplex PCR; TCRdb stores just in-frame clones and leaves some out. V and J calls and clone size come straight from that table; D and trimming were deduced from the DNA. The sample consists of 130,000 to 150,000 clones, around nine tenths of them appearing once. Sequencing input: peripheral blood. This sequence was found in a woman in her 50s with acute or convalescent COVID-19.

This chain's CDR3 is CASSYHMIGIGGNQPQHF. The CDR3 nucleotides are TGTGCCAGCAGTTACCATATGATCGGGATAGGGGGTAATCAGCCCCAGCATTTT. The V call is TRBV6-2 or TRBV6-3, the J call TRBJ1-5, with D perhaps TRBD1 (6 bases). Germline values: CDR1 MNHEY, CDR2 SVGEGT. V lost 2 bases to trimming and J lost 4 bases, with 21 bases between them. CDR3 length equals 18 residues.